This T cell receptor (beta chain) was captured in a study of T cells in tuberculosis. The CDR3 spans 15 residues. Germline lookup yields CDR1 PRHDT and CDR2 FYEKMQ (reference sequence). Trimming cost V 3 bases and J 3 bases; bases outside gene matches: 6. A word on this clone: Its antigen is not known.

Overall study findings and caveats: GMM-specific TCRs were nearer to active tuberculosis alpha repertoires, suggesting expansion.

The data were produced by immunoSEQ multiplex PCR, yet TCRdb's version contains in-frame clones alone and is incomplete. This sample has about 30,000 clones, with around 95% found just once. The specimen sequenced was PBMCs. The source is a donor aged 5-35 years with latent tuberculosis or without tuberculosis infection. J is TRBJ1-2 and V is TRBV13; TRBD1 agrees at 8 bases. The CDR3 nucleotides are TGTGCCAGCAGCTTGGGCAGGGGGCTTGACTATGGCTACACCTTC. This codes for CASSLGRGLDYGYTF.